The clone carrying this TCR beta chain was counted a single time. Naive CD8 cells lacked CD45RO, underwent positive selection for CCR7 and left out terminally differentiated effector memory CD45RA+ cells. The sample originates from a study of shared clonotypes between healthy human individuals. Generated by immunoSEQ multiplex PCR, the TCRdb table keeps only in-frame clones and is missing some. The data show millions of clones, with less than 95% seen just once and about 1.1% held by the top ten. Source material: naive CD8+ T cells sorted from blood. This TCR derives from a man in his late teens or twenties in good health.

The CDR3 loop reads CATRGANYGYTF. CDR3 nucleotides: TGTGCCACTCGCGGGGCTAACTATGGCTACACCTTC. The gene calls are TRBV7-8 and TRBJ1-2, with unresolved D. Looked up from germline, CDR1 is SGHVS and CDR2 is FQNEAQ. Trimming cost V 10 bases and J 0 bases, with 9 bases left between them. This CDR3 spans 12 amino acids.